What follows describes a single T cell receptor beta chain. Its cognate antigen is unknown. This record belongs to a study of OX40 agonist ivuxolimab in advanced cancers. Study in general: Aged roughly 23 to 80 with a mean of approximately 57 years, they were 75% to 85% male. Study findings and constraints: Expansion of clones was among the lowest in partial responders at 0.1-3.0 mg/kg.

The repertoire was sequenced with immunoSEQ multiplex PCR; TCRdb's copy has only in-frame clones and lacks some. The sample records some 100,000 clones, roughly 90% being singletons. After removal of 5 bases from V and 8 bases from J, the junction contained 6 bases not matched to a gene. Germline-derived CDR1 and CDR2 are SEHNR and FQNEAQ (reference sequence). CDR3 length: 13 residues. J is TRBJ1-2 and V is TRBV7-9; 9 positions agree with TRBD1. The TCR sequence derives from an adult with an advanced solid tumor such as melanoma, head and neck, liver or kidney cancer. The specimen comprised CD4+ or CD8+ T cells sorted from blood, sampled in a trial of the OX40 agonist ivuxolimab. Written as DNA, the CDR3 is TGTGCCAGCAGCCCTGGGACAGGGAAAGGCTACACCTTC. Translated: CASSPGTGKGYTF.